What follows are 29 T cell receptor beta chains derived from one specimen sequenced in a study of T cell responses to AZD1222 COVID-19 vaccine. Profiled with immunoSEQ multiplex PCR; TCRdb holds only in-frame clones, not every one. This table holds roughly 100,000 clones, about four fifths found once. The input for sequencing was peripheral blood, taken on day 0 of AZD1222 vaccination. These receptors were obtained from an adult in good health.

The rearrangement joins TRBV5-6 to TRBJ1-5, with D unresolved. V was shortened by 3 bases and J by 8 bases, with 9 bases between the two germline ends. The CDR3 runs 12 residues. The germline gives CDR1 SGHDT, CDR2 YYEEEE. For the CDR3, the DNA is TGTGCCAGCAGCTATCCCGGTGAGCCCCAGCATTTT. Translation: CASSYPGEPQHF.

The chain is built from TRBV6-5 and TRBJ2-2; D is ambiguous. The CDR3 consists of 14 residues. CDR1 and CDR2 from the germline V gene are MNHEY and SVGAGI. Trimming stripped 6 bases from V and 1 base from J, with 9 bases between. CDR3 protein: CASRAAMNTGELFF. The CDR3 bases are TGTGCCAGCAGGGCGGCTATGAACACCGGGGAGCTGTTTTTT.

The chain recombines TRBV7-2 with TRBJ1-1; D perhaps matches TRBD1 (6 bases). This CDR3 has 15 amino acids. With 5 bases removed from V and 5 bases from J, the gap between germline ends came to 18 bases. From germline, CDR1 is SGHTA and CDR2 FQGNSA. The chain's CDR3 is CASSPPPRGGTEAFF. The CDR3, as DNA: TGTGCCAGCAGCCCGCCCCCCAGGGGCGGGACTGAAGCTTTCTTT.

The gene calls are TRBV5-4 and TRBJ2-1, with TRBD1 as a possible D gene (6 bases). The CDR3 length is 15 residues. V lost 2 bases, J lost 8 bases, and 17 bases lay in between. CDR1 and CDR2 from the germline V gene are SGHNT and YYREEE (reference sequence). The CDR3 loop reads CASSFVGQPTHEQFF. For the CDR3, the DNA is TGTGCCAGCAGCTTTGTAGGACAGCCGACCCATGAGCAGTTCTTC. Supplemented by reference TRBV5-4 and TRBJ2-1, the full variable domain reads ETGVTQSPTHLIKTRGQQVTLRCSSQSGHNTVSWYQQALGQGPQFIFQYYREEENGRGNFPPRFSGLQFPNYSSELNVNALELDDSALYLCASSFVGQPTHEQFFGPGTRLTVL.

The chain couples TRBV6-6 to TRBJ2-7; 12 positions agree with TRBD2. J gave up 4 bases and V 6 bases, and 10 bases lay outside the gene matches. The V gene's germline CDR1 is MNHNY and CDR2 SVGAGI (reference sequence). The CDR3 is made up of 16 amino acids. The CDR3 sequence is CASRRGTSGRPYEQYF. As DNA, the CDR3 is TGTGCCAGCAGACGCGGAACTAGCGGGAGGCCATACGAGCAGTACTTC.

The chain recombines TRBV6-2 or TRBV6-3 with TRBJ2-5; D is perhaps TRBD1 or TRBD2 (5 bases each). The V gene's germline CDR1 is MNHEY and CDR2 SVGEGT. This CDR3 is 17 amino acids long. Trimming left V 2 bases short and J 5 bases short, with 21 bases between. The CDR3 nucleotides are TGTGCCAGCAGTTACCGAGGCACAGGACTCGTACGGGAGACCCAGTACTTC. This encodes CASSYRGTGLVRETQYF.

This chain uses TRBV10-3 with TRBJ2-3; D gene uncertain. Looked up from germline, CDR1 is ENHRY and CDR2 is SYGVKD. Trimming removed 2 bases at V and 9 bases at J, with 6 bases between. This CDR3 region has 11 residues. CDR3 region: CAISEAATQYF. As DNA, the CDR3 is TGTGCCATCAGTGAGGCAGCAACGCAGTATTTT.

This sequence joins TRBV11-2 and TRBJ1-6; TRBD1 might be the D (5 bases). V gave up 4 bases and J gave up 9 bases, with 7 bases separating them. The CDR3 contains 12 residues. CDR1 is SGHAT and CDR2 is FQNNGV in the germline V gene. As DNA, the CDR3 is TGTGCCAGCAGCTCTAGGGGTTCACCCCTCCACTTT. Protein sequence: CASSSRGSPLHF. The complete variable domain, with remaining parts taken from reference TRBV11-2 and TRBJ1-6, reads EAGVAQSPRYKIIEKRQSVAFWCNPISGHATLYWYQQILGQGPKLLIQFQNNGVVDDSQLPKDRFSAERLKGVDSTLKIQPAKLEDSAVYLCASSSRGSPLHFGNGTRLTVT.

V and J are TRBV11-2 and TRBJ2-1, with 12 bases fitting TRBD1. CDR1 is SGHAT and CDR2 is FQNNGV in the germline V gene. With 3 bases clipped from V and 7 bases from J, the junction kept 1 base outside the gene matches. There are 14 residues in the CDR3. The CDR3 region is CASSLGQGANEQFF. Here the CDR3 DNA reads TGTGCCAGCAGCTTGGGACAGGGGGCGAATGAGCAGTTCTTC.

This clone has just a few counts. The chain recombines TRBV3-1 (or the pseudogene TRBV3-2) with TRBJ1-6; a possible D gene is TRBD1 (6 bases). Between the trimmed V and J ends, which lost 0 bases and 0 bases, there was a span of 24 bases. Germline values: CDR1 LGHDT, CDR2 YNNKEL (reference sequence). The CDR3 contains 22 residues. CDR3: CASSQDGWGQVTQNSYNSPLHF. CDR3 nucleotides: TGTGCCAGCAGCCAAGATGGGTGGGGACAAGTTACCCAAAACTCCTATAATTCACCCCTCCACTTT.

J is TRBJ2-3 and V is TRBV18; no clear D. V gave up 4 bases and J gave up 2 bases, with 4 bases separating them. The CDR3 loop spans 12 amino acids. Germline V gene lookup returns CDR1 KGHSH and CDR2 LQKENI. The CDR3 spells CASSLITDTQYF. The CDR3 DNA reads TGTGCCAGCTCACTCATCACAGATACGCAGTATTTT. The whole variable domain, remainder taken from reference TRBV18 and TRBJ2-3, is NAGVMQNPRHLVRRRGQEARLRCSPMKGHSHVYWYRQLPEEGLKFMVYLQKENIIDESGMPKERFSAEFPKEGPSILRIQQVVRGDSAAYFCASSLITDTQYFGPGTRLTVL.

The chain combines TRBV3-1 (or the pseudogene TRBV3-2) with TRBJ1-6; D remains unclear. There are 16 residues in the CDR3. From germline, CDR1 is LGHDT and CDR2 YNNKEL (reference sequence). Between the trimmed V and J ends, which lost 4 bases and 9 bases, there was a span of 19 bases. The CDR3 nucleotides read TGTGCCAGCAGCCCAGCACCGGGAGGGAGCGTTTCACCCCTCCACTTT. Residues: CASSPAPGGSVSPLHF.

This clone came up once. V usage is TRBV28 and J usage is TRBJ1-1; D remains unclear. CDR1 is MDHEN, CDR2 SYDVKM, per germline. Trimming removed 3 bases at V and 1 base at J, with 9 bases between. The CDR3 is made up of 14 amino acids. The CDR3 DNA follows: TGTGCCAGCAGTTTTAGGGTACGGAACACTGAAGCTTTCTTT. Amino acids: CASSFRVRNTEAFF.

The chain carries TRBV27 and TRBJ1-5; the D gene is possibly TRBD1 (6 bases). Germline CDR1 and CDR2: MNHEY and SMNVEV (reference sequence). The CDR3 extends over 20 amino acids. V lost 5 bases and J 2 bases, leaving 28 bases between the germline ends. The CDR3 spells CASSRDGGDRFGSRNQPQHF. In DNA, the CDR3 is TGTGCCAGCAGTCGCGACGGGGGCGACCGCTTCGGAAGTCGCAATCAGCCCCAGCATTTT.

V usage is TRBV9 and J usage is TRBJ1-3; D is possibly TRBD1 (5 bases). Per germline, CDR1 SGDLS and CDR2 YYNGEE. This CDR3 is 15 amino acids long. V shed 0 bases and J shed 3 bases, with 10 bases lying between them. The CDR3 loop reads CASSVGGQDGNTIYF. The DNA for the CDR3 is TGTGCCAGCAGCGTAGGGGGCCAAGATGGAAACACCATATATTTT.

The chain has TRBV29-1 and TRBJ1-2; possibly TRBD1 for D (5 bases). The CDR3 loop spans 13 amino acids. Germline V CDR1 and CDR2: SQVTM, ANQGSEA. Trimming pared 6 bases from V and 5 bases from J, leaving 16 bases between. Here the CDR3 DNA reads TGCAGCGTCAATGAGGGGACCCTGTATGGCTACACCTTC. Translated, it gives CSVNEGTLYGYTF.

The J gene is TRBJ1-6, the V gene TRBV7-6, with D perhaps matching TRBD1 (5 bases). CDR3 length: 14 residues. CDR1 SGHVS and CDR2 FNYEAQ come from the germline V gene. The V end lost 4 bases, the J end lost 10 bases, and 14 bases lay between the germline ends. The CDR3 sequence: CASSSTTRDSPLHF. The CDR3 DNA follows: TGTGCCAGCAGCTCAACAACCCGGGACTCACCCCTCCACTTT.

This chain joins TRBV5-4 and TRBJ2-5, with TRBD2 matching 9 bases. Trimming took 4 bases from V and 7 from J; bases not matched to a gene: 14. The CDR3 extends over 16 amino acids. Germline V gene sequence: CDR1 SGHNT, CDR2 YYREEE (reference sequence). The CDR3 protein is CASSPRTSVEGGTQYF. CDR3 nucleotide sequence: TGTGCCAGCAGCCCGAGGACTAGCGTGGAGGGAGGGACCCAGTACTTC.

The J gene is TRBJ2-3, the V gene TRBV7-6, with D tentatively TRBD1 (6 bases). V was cut by 5 bases and J by 4 bases, with 19 bases left in between. CDR3 length: 16 residues. Germline CDR1 is SGHVS and CDR2 is FNYEAQ. The CDR3 here is CASSQLSGDRADTQYF. The CDR3 bases are TGTGCCAGCAGCCAATTATCAGGGGACCGAGCAGATACGCAGTATTTT.

V gene TRBV5-6 combines with J gene TRBJ1-1, with a weak D call TRBD1 (5 bases). There are 12 residues in the CDR3. V was shortened by 4 bases and J by 7 bases, with 11 bases between the two germline ends. Germline V gives CDR1 SGHDT, CDR2 YYEEEE. The CDR3 spells CASSAGLLEAFF. CDR3 coding DNA: TGTGCCAGCAGCGCGGGACTGCTTGAAGCTTTCTTT.

The genes are TRBV15 and TRBJ1-2, with 9 bases aligning to TRBD1. J was trimmed by 4 bases and V by 0 bases; bases with no gene match: 3. The CDR3 loop spans 15 amino acids. Germline assignment: CDR1 LNHNV and CDR2 YYDKDF (reference sequence). In DNA, the CDR3 is TGTGCCACCAGCAGAGAAAAACAGGGGGCCTATGGCTACACCTTC. Translated: CATSREKQGAYGYTF. The full variable domain, its missing parts supplied by reference TRBV15 and TRBJ1-2, is DAMVIQNPRYQVTQFGKPVTLSCSQTLNHNVMYWYQQKSSQAPKLLFHYYDKDFNNEADTPDNFQSRRPNTSFCFLDIRSPGLGDTAMYLCATSREKQGAYGYTFGSGTRLTVV.

This chain uses TRBV6-5 with TRBJ1-1; weak D call: TRBD1 (5 bases). The germline V gene encodes CDR1 MNHEY and CDR2 SVGAGI. Between the trimmed V and J ends, which lost 8 bases and 0 bases, there was a span of 16 bases. The CDR3 contains 15 residues. The CDR3 here is CASPFGTDMNTEAFF. The CDR3 DNA sequence: TGTGCCAGCCCCTTCGGGACGGATATGAACACTGAAGCTTTCTTT.

The chain links TRBV20-1 to TRBJ2-3; D tentatively reads TRBD1 or TRBD2 (6 bases each). The CDR3 runs to 16 residues. V shed 3 bases and J shed 4 bases, with 20 bases lying between them. Looked up from germline, CDR1 is DFQATT and CDR2 is SNEGSKA (reference sequence). The CDR3 protein is CSASPTEGVRADTQYF. CDR3 DNA: TGCAGTGCTAGTCCTACGGAGGGGGTAAGGGCAGATACGCAGTATTTT.

This chain connects TRBV2 to TRBJ1-6; 9 bases are a match to TRBD1. CDR3 size: 14 residues. J was trimmed by 7 bases and V by 9 bases; bases with no gene match: 7. Germline CDR1 reads SNHLY; CDR2 reads FYNNEI. CDR3 loop: CARDRGTANSPLHF. CDR3 DNA sequence: TGTGCCAGAGACAGGGGGACAGCCAATTCACCCCTCCACTTT.

The V gene is TRBV7-9, the J gene TRBJ2-5, with D perhaps given as TRBD1 or TRBD2 (5 bases each). V was pared by 5 bases and J by 3 bases, with 13 bases between. Per germline, CDR1 SEHNR and CDR2 FQNEAQ (reference sequence). CDR3 length: 14 amino acids. CDR3 region: CASSPPGRKETQYF. Written as DNA, the CDR3 is TGTGCCAGCAGCCCCCCGGGACGGAAAGAGACCCAGTACTTC. Full variable domain (rest looked up from reference TRBV7-9 and TRBJ2-5): DTGVSQNPRHKITKRGQNVTFRCDPISEHNRLYWYRQTLGQGPEFLTYFQNEAQLEKSRLLSDRFSAERPKGSFSTLEIQRTEQGDSAMYLCASSPPGRKETQYFGPGTRLLVL.

This chain links TRBV7-6 with TRBJ2-1, with TRBD2 as a possible D gene (5 bases). Trimming removed 1 base at V and 4 bases at J, with 11 bases between. The CDR3 extends over 15 amino acids. Germline V lookup: CDR1 SGHVS, CDR2 FNYEAQ. This CDR3 reads CASSLGLAGYNEQFF. Written as DNA, the CDR3 is TGTGCCAGCAGCTTAGGGCTAGCAGGATACAATGAGCAGTTCTTC.

CDR3 in amino acids: CASSYGQGGSPLHF. The CDR3 DNA reads TGTGCCAGCAGCTACGGACAGGGGGGCTCACCCCTCCACTTT. V usage is TRBV7-2 and J usage is TRBJ1-6; the match to TRBD1 covers 10 bases. CDR1 is SGHTA, CDR2 FQGNSA, per germline. V lost 4 bases and J lost 10; bases outside the gene matches: 4. The CDR3 is 14 residues long. Full variable domain (missing parts from reference TRBV7-2 and TRBJ1-6): GAGVSQSPSNKVTEKGKDVELRCDPISGHTALYWYRQSLGQGLEFLIYFQGNSAPDKSGLPSDRFSAERTGGSVSTLTIQRTQQEDSAVYLCASSYGQGGSPLHFGNGTRLTVT.

This clone was observed a few times. V is TRBV30 and J is TRBJ1-1; D is uncertain. The CDR3 length is 12 residues. V lost 4 bases and J lost 0, with 6 bases in between. Germline CDR1 and CDR2: GTSNPN and SVGIG (reference sequence). CDR3 in amino acids: CAWTRLNTEAFF. The CDR3 bases are TGTGCCTGGACTAGGCTGAACACTGAAGCTTTCTTT.

The chain joins TRBV2 to TRBJ1-1, with TRBD1 as a possible D gene (5 bases). The V gene's germline CDR1 is SNHLY and CDR2 FYNNEI. The V end lost 6 bases, the J end lost 0 bases, and 11 bases lay between the germline ends. This CDR3 comprises 14 residues. The CDR3 nucleotides read TGTGCCAGCAGGACCAGGGTTGTGAACACTGAAGCTTTCTTT. As protein: CASRTRVVNTEAFF.